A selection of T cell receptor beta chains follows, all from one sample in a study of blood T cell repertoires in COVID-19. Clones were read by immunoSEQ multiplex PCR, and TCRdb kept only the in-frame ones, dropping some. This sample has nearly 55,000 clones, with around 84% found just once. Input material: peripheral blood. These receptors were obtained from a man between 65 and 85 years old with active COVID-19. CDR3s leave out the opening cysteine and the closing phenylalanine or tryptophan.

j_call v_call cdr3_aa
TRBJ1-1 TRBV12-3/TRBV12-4 ASSPPGAEAF
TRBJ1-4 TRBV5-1 ASSLVGAGFNEKLF
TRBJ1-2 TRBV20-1 SASEEQNYGYT
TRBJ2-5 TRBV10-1 ASTRGIQETQY
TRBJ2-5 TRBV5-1 ASSFGLAGGQWQETQY
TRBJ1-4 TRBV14 ASSKGWEGDEKLF
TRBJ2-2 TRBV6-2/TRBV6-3 ASSYSEAAGELF
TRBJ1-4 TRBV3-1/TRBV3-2 ASSRQDLHSEKLF
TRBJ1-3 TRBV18 ASSPLDSSGNTIY
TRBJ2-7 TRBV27 ASSWGTGPYEQY
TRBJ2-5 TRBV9 ASSVDSGRETQY
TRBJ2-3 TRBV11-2 ASSLGWSSGATDTQY
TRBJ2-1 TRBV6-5 ASSYSPFGDNEQF
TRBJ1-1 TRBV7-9 ASSFQNTEAF
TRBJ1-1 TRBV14 ASSQAMNTEAF
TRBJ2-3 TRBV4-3 ASSQNYPGDTQY
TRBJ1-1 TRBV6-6 ASSYRVQGNTEAF
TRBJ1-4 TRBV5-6 ASSPDRGRDEKLF
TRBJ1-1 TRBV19 ASSIDAGGADTEAF
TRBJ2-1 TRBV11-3 ASSLGGGQANEQF
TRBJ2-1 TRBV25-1 ASSEWRGSNNEQF
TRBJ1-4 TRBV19 ATTLGTGVSRDEKLF
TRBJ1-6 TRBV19 ASTPESSYNSPLH
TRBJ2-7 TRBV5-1 ASSPGLRPPYEQY
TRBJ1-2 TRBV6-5 ASSSLTATYGYT
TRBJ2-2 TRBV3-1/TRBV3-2 ASSQDWPSGGAAGELF
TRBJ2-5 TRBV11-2 ASSLESWISPH
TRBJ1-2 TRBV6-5 ASSYLGRRNYGYT
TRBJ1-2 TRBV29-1 SAGRDRVDGYT
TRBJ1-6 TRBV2 ASSPQGGKNSPLH
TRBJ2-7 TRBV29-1 SVGRYEQY
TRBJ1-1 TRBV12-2 ASRPGQDLNTEAF
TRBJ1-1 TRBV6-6 ATTWTGEAF
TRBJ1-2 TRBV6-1 ASSEVGDSYGYT
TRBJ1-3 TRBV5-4 ASSLFRGGTGGNTIY
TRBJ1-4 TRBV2 ASSAGATNEKLF
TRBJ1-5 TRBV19 ASSEQGPQPQH
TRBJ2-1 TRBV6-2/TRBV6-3 ASSYEGGGPFVITRF
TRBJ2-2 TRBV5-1 ASSLPRDRNTGELF
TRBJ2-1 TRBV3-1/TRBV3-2 ASSPRGSSSYNEQF
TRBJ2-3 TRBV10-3 AILRQPPSTDTQY
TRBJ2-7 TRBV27 ASSPGDRGYEQY
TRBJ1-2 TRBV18 ASSPTVDRTANYGYT
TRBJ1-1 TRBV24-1 ATSSGYNTEAF
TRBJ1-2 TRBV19 ATQGDWGSGYT
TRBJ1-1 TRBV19 ASSIRGRNTEAF
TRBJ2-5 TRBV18 ASSPREGAGETQY
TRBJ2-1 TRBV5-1 ASSLAVGTSYEQF
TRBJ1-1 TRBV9 ASSVGAGGANTEAF
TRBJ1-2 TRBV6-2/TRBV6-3 ASSFLNRANYGYT
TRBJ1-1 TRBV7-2 ASRQGATGGTEAF
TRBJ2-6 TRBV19 ASRQWGGDRVSGANVLT
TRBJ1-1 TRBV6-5 ASSLDREETEAF
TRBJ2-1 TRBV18 ASSPGGGVDEQF
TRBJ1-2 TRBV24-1 ATSDLITGGYT
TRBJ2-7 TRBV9 ASSERDYTPYEQY
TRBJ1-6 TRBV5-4 ASSRRQGTYNSPLH
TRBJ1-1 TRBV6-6 ASRGQGENTEAF
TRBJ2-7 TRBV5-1 ASSPAGRSYEQY